This TCR beta chain emerged from a study of blood T cell repertoires in COVID-19 (TCRdb year 2020). Concerning the study at large: Samples from collaborators originated in the United States, Italy and Spain and spanned both the acute and convalescent phases of COVID-19. Where available, HLA class I and class II types were obtained from metadata supplied by the sample provider rather than from assay-based typing. The material from the prospective study consisted of cDNA or gDNA derived from T cells, B-cell-depleted T cells, or PBMCs. The sample metadata nearly always contained a de-identified subject ID, COVID-19 status, age in years and sex. The samples were drawn from two sources: the first 160 participants of the ongoing ImmuneRACE study, and 1,200 or so subjects contributed by 6 global collaborators. Subjects who had been exposed to COVID-19, were actively infected with it, or had recovered from it provided the deeply sampled blood TCRbeta repertoires that made up the dataset. A freely available public database, intended as a resource for researchers studying the immune response to SARS-CoV-2, is where the repertoires were released.

General findings and caveats noted by the study authors: The amount of clinical and demographic metadata varied by source and participant and was provided uncurated.

TCRbeta CDR3 regions were amplified from genomic DNA using the immunoSEQ Assay, a bias-controlled multiplex PCR. The authors' analysis ran thus. The number of nucleated cells in each sample was estimated by amplification of reference gene primers within the assay. To quantify the absolute abundance of each unique TCRbeta CDR3 rearrangement, sequence reads were collapsed and filtered. For each sample, productive Simpson clonality was calculated by taking the square root of Simpson's diversity index across productive rearrangements. The source is immuneACCESS, and TCRdb retained only in-frame sequences with V and J called. Part of the clones is not carried over; for the studies checked, unresolved V genes explain less than half of this, and the remainder is unexplained. The V and J calls and the clone size are those of that table, but D and trimming were determined from the DNA. This sample is represented by 150,000 or so clones; 75% to 90% of them were singletons. The ten largest clones take up approximately 6.2% of the sample.

From its cysteine to its phenylalanine, the CDR3 spans 13 amino acids. The read is trimmed to its CDR3 DNA, 39 bases read in frame from base 1. V and J are truncated by 9 bases and 7 bases respectively, leaving an intervening sequence of 19 bases. CDR1 and CDR2 are drawn from the germline V gene: MDHEN, SYDVKM. Each collaborating institution followed its own protocols to collect whole blood in K2EDTA tubes. Collaborator samples were shipped for TCRbeta analysis as frozen whole blood, isolated PBMCs, or DNA extracted from either sample type. As concerns this clone: This receptor's antigen is unknown. Base qualities are not recorded, but no much larger clone differs from it by a single base.

The chain is made from TRBV28 and TRBJ2-7; TRBD1 is a weak D gene call, 6 bases matching. This TCR was sampled from a man at least 80 years old with acute or convalescent COVID-19. The specimen was peripheral blood. The CDR3 is CASQGRGLGEQYF. The DNA sequence follows: TGTGCCAGTCAGGGCAGGGGCCTGGGGGAGCAGTACTTC.